This TCR beta chain was sequenced in a study of blood T cell repertoires in COVID-19. Study at large: Samples came from the United States, Italy and Spain, spanning acute and convalescent COVID-19. PBMCs, B-cell-depleted T cells, or T cells provided the cDNA or gDNA that made up the material.

The CDR3 sequence is 16 residues long. Trimming removed 0 bases at V and 9 bases at J, with 18 bases between. Looked up from germline, CDR1 is LGHDT and CDR2 is YNNKEL (reference sequence). This clone was detected a few times. As handled by the study authors: Amplification of reference gene primers was used by the study to estimate nucleated cell counts. Data came from immunoSEQ multiplex PCR; TCRdb stores just in-frame clones and leaves some out. V, J and clone size were drawn from that table, and D and trimming were deduced from the DNA. The table lists around 480,000 clones, approximately 88% of them singletons. Enrolment of Seattle patients took place during active infection, and they were followed longitudinally.

What was sequenced was peripheral blood. This TCR was recovered from a woman in her forties or fifties with COVID-19, enrolled during active disease. The chain recombines TRBV3-1 (or the pseudogene TRBV3-2) with TRBJ2-1; possibly TRBD2 for D (6 bases). The CDR3 protein is CASSQDTRPISGEQFF. In nucleotides, the CDR3 is TGTGCCAGCAGCCAAGATACTCGCCCTATTAGCGGTGAGCAGTTCTTC.